The clone carrying this T cell receptor (beta chain) was picked up a small number of times. V was cut by 2 bases and J by 7 bases, with 12 bases left in between. This CDR3 comprises 14 residues. CDR1 is MGHRA, CDR2 YSYEKL, per germline. The data stem from a study of radiotherapy plus CTLA-4 blockade in lung cancer. Each patient with chemo-refractory metastatic non-small-cell lung cancer was treated with focal radiation plus CTLA-4 blockade using ipilimumab. Some clones are missing from TCRdb's copy, which holds only in-frame ones; the method was immunoSEQ multiplex PCR. The sample holds around 80,000 clones; more than 60% are singletons and the top ten take approximately 22%.

The clonotype was recovered from a human donor with non-small cell lung cancer whose response to radiotherapy plus ipilimumab could not be evaluated. Some clones in this sample may be carry-over from other donors' samples. This specimen was peripheral blood, taken from a patient treated with radiotherapy plus ipilimumab. The genes are TRBV4-1 and TRBJ2-4; TRBD2 is a possible D gene (6 bases). The chain's CDR3 is CASSQWDGGNIQYF. The CDR3 nucleotides are TGCGCCAGCAGCCAATGGGACGGAGGGAACATTCAGTACTTC.